The clone carrying this T cell receptor beta chain was found many times. Its antigen is still unknown. The sample is drawn from a study of T cell repertoires in cytomegalovirus infection. Across the study: Both recently identified HLA-C-restricted and well-studied HLA-B-restricted CMV epitopes were used in the study. Carrying CMV and the relevant HLA type showed in public TCR beta signatures.

TCRdb re-called the reads through MiXCR, storing one row per CDR3 protein. The top ten clones hold 81% of a sample with 90,000 to 110,000 distinct CDR3 sequences, about 30% of them seen once. Germline CDR1 SEHNR, CDR2 FQNEAQ (reference sequence). V shed 2 bases and J shed 6 bases, with 8 bases lying between them. The CDR3 is 12 amino acids. The receptor comes from a human donor in good health (CMV status not recorded). Some clones in this sample may be carry-over from other donors' samples. The chain carries TRBV7-9 and TRBJ2-7; maybe TRBD1 (6 bases). This sample comprised CD8+ T cells from cultured PBMCs, obtained from culture after CMV antigen stimulation. The CDR3 reads CASSLQGSEQYF. DNA for the CDR3: TGTGCCAGCAGCTTACAGGGGAGCGAGCAGTACTTC.